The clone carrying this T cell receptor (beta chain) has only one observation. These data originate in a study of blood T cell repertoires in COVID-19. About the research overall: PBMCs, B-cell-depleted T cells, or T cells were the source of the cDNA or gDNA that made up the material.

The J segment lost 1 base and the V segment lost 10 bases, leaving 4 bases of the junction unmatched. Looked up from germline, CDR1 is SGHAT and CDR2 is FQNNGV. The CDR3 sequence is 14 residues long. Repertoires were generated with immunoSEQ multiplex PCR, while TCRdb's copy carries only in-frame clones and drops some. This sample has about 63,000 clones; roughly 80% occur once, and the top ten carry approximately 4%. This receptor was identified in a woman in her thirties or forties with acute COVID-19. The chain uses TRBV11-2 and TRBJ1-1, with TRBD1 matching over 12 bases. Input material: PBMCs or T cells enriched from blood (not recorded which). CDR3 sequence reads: CAIGTGGWNTEAFF. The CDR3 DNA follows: TGTGCCATTGGGACAGGGGGCTGGAACACTGAAGCTTTCTTT.